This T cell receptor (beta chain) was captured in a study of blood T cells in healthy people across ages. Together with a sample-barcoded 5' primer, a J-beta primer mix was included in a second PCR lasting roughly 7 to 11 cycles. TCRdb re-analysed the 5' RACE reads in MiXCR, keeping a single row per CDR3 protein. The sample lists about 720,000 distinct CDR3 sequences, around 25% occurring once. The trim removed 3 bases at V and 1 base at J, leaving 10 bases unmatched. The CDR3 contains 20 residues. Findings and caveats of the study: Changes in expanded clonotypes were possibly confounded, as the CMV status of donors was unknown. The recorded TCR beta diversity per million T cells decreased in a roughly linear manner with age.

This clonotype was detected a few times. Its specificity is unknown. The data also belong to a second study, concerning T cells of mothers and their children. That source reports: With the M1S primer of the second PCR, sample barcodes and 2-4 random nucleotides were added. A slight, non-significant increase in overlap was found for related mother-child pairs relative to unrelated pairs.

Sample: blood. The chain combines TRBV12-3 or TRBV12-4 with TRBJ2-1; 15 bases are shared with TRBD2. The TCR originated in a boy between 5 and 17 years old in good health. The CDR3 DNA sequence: TGTGCCAGCAGTTTTGGTTGGACTAGCGGGGGGGCATTGTCCTACAATGAGCAGTTCTTC. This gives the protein CASSFGWTSGGALSYNEQFF.